Following are 31 T cell receptor beta chains from one sample sequenced in a study of PD-1 blockade in mismatch repair-deficient tumors. Clones were read by immunoSEQ multiplex PCR, and TCRdb kept only the in-frame ones, dropping some. The table has under 150,000 clones, roughly 86% seen once. The source was peripheral blood, collected 44 weeks after starting pembrolizumab. Source of these receptors: an adult with mismatch repair-deficient cancer.

This clone was observed a single time. The gene calls are TRBV4-1 and TRBJ2-2; 7 nucleotides line up with TRBD1. CDR3 length: 17 residues. V shed 4 bases and J 2 bases; nucleotides not matched to a gene: 10. CDR1 and CDR2 (germline): MGHRA, YSYEKL. CDR3 residues: CASSLRTGQINTGELFF. CDR3 DNA sequence: TGCGCCAGCAGCCTCAGGACGGGACAGATTAACACCGGGGAGCTGTTTTTT.

V usage is TRBV6-5 and J usage is TRBJ1-1; D might be TRBD1 (5 bases). Trimming removed 7 bases at V and 3 bases at J, with 15 bases between. This CDR3 region has 14 residues. Germline V gene sequence: CDR1 MNHEY, CDR2 SVGAGI. The chain's CDR3 is CASNQGGRDTEAFF. The CDR3 region has the DNA TGTGCCAGCAACCAGGGAGGGCGGGACACTGAAGCTTTCTTT.

The rearrangement links TRBV5-6 to TRBJ2-1; perhaps TRBD2 as D (5 bases). Germline loops: CDR1 SGHDT, CDR2 YYEEEE. Trimming removed 0 bases at V and 0 bases at J, with 10 bases between. The CDR3 loop spans 16 amino acids. The chain's CDR3 is CASSLAGSSSYNEQFF. CDR3 in DNA: TGTGCCAGCAGCTTGGCGGGGAGCAGCTCCTACAATGAGCAGTTCTTC.

This clone has only one observation. The V call is TRBV19, the J call TRBJ1-1; D unresolved. Trimming took 3 bases from V and 1 from J, leaving 9 bases between them. This CDR3 has 14 residues. CDR1 and CDR2 from the germline V gene are LNHDA and SQIVND (reference sequence). DNA for the CDR3: TGTGCCAGTAGTATCCGCTCCAAGAACACTGAAGCTTTCTTT. Its protein is CASSIRSKNTEAFF.

This chain joins TRBV2 and TRBJ2-7, with D perhaps given as TRBD1 or TRBD2 (5 bases each). Germline lookup yields CDR1 SNHLY and CDR2 FYNNEI. CDR3 length equals 13 residues. Trimming took 4 bases from V and 2 from J, leaving 9 bases between them. The CDR3 coding sequence is TGTGCCAGCAGTGTGCAGGGACCCTACGAGCAGTACTTC. This sequence encodes CASSVQGPYEQYF.

In DNA, the CDR3 is TGTGCCAGCAGCTTAGACCCCCTCCGGAGCTCCTACAATGAGCAGTTCTTC. Translation gives CASSLDPLRSSYNEQFF. The chain carries TRBV7-9 and TRBJ2-1; D not certain. The CDR3 runs to 17 residues. The V gene lost 1 base and the J gene lost 0 bases, with 13 bases spanning the gap. Germline CDR1 and CDR2: SEHNR and FQNEAQ (reference sequence).

The V call is TRBV7-6, the J call TRBJ1-1; D remains unclear. This CDR3 contains 14 residues. V was trimmed by 2 bases and J by 1 base, leaving 8 bases between them. Germline CDR1 SGHVS, CDR2 FNYEAQ. This CDR3 is CASSLFMGNTEAFF. In DNA form, the CDR3 reads TGTGCCAGCAGCTTATTTATGGGGAACACTGAAGCTTTCTTT.

The J gene is TRBJ2-1, the V gene TRBV6-1, with D perhaps assigned TRBD1 or TRBD2 (5 bases each). CDR1 and CDR2 from the germline V gene are MNHNS and SASEGT. The CDR3 has 14 amino acids. V lost 10 bases to trimming and J lost 0 bases, with 13 bases between them. CDR3 sequence: CATVKGSSYNEQFF. The CDR3 DNA sequence: TGTGCCACCGTAAAGGGGAGCTCCTACAATGAGCAGTTCTTC.

Note on this clone: Mismatch with germline at one junction end may stem from a read error. The chain combines TRBV5-1 with TRBJ2-1, with TRBD2 identical over 8 bases. The CDR3 spans 18 residues. Germline V gene data show CDR1 as SGHRS and CDR2 as YFSETQ. CDR3 residues: CASSLAPASGSSHNEQFF. The CDR3 DNA sequence: TGCGCCAGCAGCTTGGCCCCCGCCAGCGGGAGCTCCCACAATGAGCAGTTCTTC.

J is TRBJ2-7 and V is TRBV6-5; 7 positions match TRBD1. The trim removed 3 bases at V and 3 bases at J, leaving 8 bases unmatched. This CDR3 region has 15 residues. Germline-derived CDR1 and CDR2 are MNHEY and SVGAGI. The CDR3 loop reads CASSYRTGDFYEQYF. The CDR3 coding sequence is TGTGCCAGCAGTTATCGGACAGGTGACTTCTACGAGCAGTACTTC.

V gene TRBV11-2 combines with J gene TRBJ2-1; no definite D call. CDR3 size: 15 residues. In germline, CDR1 is SGHAT, CDR2 FQNNGV. The ends were cut back, 5 bases at V and 0 bases at J, with 11 bases in the middle. The CDR3 nucleotides are TGTGCCAGCAGCGTCGACGGTAGCTCCTACAATGAGCAGTTCTTC. Protein sequence: CASSVDGSSYNEQFF.

This clone was detected only a few times. The J gene is TRBJ2-7, the V gene TRBV4-2; TRBD2 might be the D (5 bases). CDR1 and CDR2 from the germline V gene are LGHNA and YNFKEQ. V lost 0 bases and J lost 3, with 21 bases in between. The length of the CDR3 is 18 residues. The CDR3 here is CASSQDLSSEQRSYEQYF. CDR3 DNA sequence: TGTGCCAGCAGCCAAGATCTGAGTAGCGAACAGAGGAGCTACGAGCAGTACTTC.

This chain uses TRBV9 with TRBJ2-7; D is possibly TRBD1 (8 bases). Germline V gives CDR1 SGDLS, CDR2 YYNGEE. V lost 1 base and J lost 4, with 15 bases in between. This CDR3 spans 15 amino acids. The CDR3 protein is CASSVQAQGGYEQYF. The CDR3 coding sequence is TGTGCCAGCAGCGTACAGGCACAGGGGGGGTACGAGCAGTACTTC.

This sequence joins TRBV29-1 and TRBJ2-1; D unclear. The V gene lost 0 bases and the J gene lost 2 bases, with 8 bases spanning the gap. Germline loops: CDR1 SQVTM, CDR2 ANQGSEA. This CDR3 region has 14 residues. The CDR3 spells CSVEDPAPYNEQFF. CDR3 nucleotides: TGCAGCGTTGAAGATCCTGCGCCCTACAATGAGCAGTTCTTC.

V usage is TRBV5-1 and J usage is TRBJ2-7, with TRBD1 as a possible D gene (6 bases). Trimming shortened V by 2 bases and J by 0 bases, and 12 bases separated the two germline ends. This CDR3 spans 15 amino acids. Germline CDR1 and CDR2: SGHRS and YFSETQ. The CDR3 here is CASSLRGTSSYEQYF. In DNA, the CDR3 is TGCGCCAGCAGCTTAAGGGGGACAAGCTCCTACGAGCAGTACTTC.

The V and J genes are TRBV5-1 and TRBJ2-1; 8 nucleotides line up with TRBD2. CDR1 is SGHRS and CDR2 is YFSETQ in the germline V gene. The CDR3 is 16 residues long. The V segment lost 4 bases and the J segment 2 bases; nucleotides outside the gene matches: 8. The CDR3 bases are TGCGCCAGCAGCGTCACTAGCGGCCCCCCCTACAATGAGCAGTTCTTC. This sequence encodes CASSVTSGPPYNEQFF.

This clone was counted once. CDR3 sequence reads: CASSPSTDTQYF. Here the CDR3 DNA reads TGTGCCAGCAGCCCAAGCACAGATACGCAGTATTTT. The V and J genes are TRBV11-2 and TRBJ2-3; unclear D gene. V lost 5 bases and J lost 0, with 3 bases in between. The CDR3 loop spans 12 amino acids. Germline values: CDR1 SGHAT, CDR2 FQNNGV.

V gene TRBV28 combines with J gene TRBJ1-3; the D is unclear. The CDR3 runs to 14 residues. The V gene lost 10 bases and the J gene lost 3 bases, with 16 bases spanning the gap. CDR1 and CDR2 from the germline V gene are MDHEN and SYDVKM. The CDR3 nucleotides are TGTGCCATCTCAGGAGCATTAAGTGGAAACACCATATATTTT. Amino acids: CAISGALSGNTIYF.

CDR3 bases: TGTGCCAGCAGTTATAAGGGACTAAATTCGGGTTACGAGCAGTACTTC. It specifies CASSYKGLNSGYEQYF. V and J are TRBV6-5 and TRBJ2-7; TRBD2 matches 7 bases. CDR3 length equals 16 residues. Trimming cost V 3 bases and J 4 bases; bases outside gene matches: 12. Germline CDR1 and CDR2: MNHEY and SVGAGI.

This rearrangement joins TRBV5-1 to TRBJ1-2, with 10 positions matching TRBD1. The CDR3 loop spans 15 amino acids. With V trimmed by 4 bases and J by 1 base, 4 bases remained unmatched. CDR1 SGHRS and CDR2 YFSETQ come from the germline V gene. CDR3 region: CASSQTGGNNYGYTF. CDR3 in DNA: TGCGCCAGCAGCCAGACAGGGGGCAATAACTATGGCTACACCTTC. The full variable domain, its missing parts supplied by reference TRBV5-1 and TRBJ1-2, is KAGVTQTPRYLIKTRGQQVTLSCSPISGHRSVSWYQQTPGQGLQFLFEYFSETQRNKGNFPGRFSGRQFSNSRSEMNVSTLELGDSALYLCASSQTGGNNYGYTFGSGTRLTVV.

The V and J genes are TRBV21-1 and TRBJ2-7; the table's D gene call, TRBD2, was not cross checked with the DNA. TRBV21-1 is reported as a pseudogene. This CDR3 region has 15 residues. The CDR3 DNA follows: TGTGCCAGCAGCAAAGCTGGATGCCCCGGAGTGAGGCAGTACTTC. Translated: CASSKAGCPGVRQYF.

The sample holds one count of this clone. The rearrangement uses TRBV21-1 and TRBJ2-2; TRBD1, as called in the table, went unchecked against the DNA. TRBV21-1 is a pseudogene locus. The CDR3 runs to 17 residues. The CDR3 spells CASSKAQGSANTGELFF. CDR3 sequence (DNA): TGTGCCAGCAGCAAAGCGCAGGGCAGTGCGAACACCGGGGAGCTGTTTTTT.

The genes are TRBV2 and TRBJ1-2; TRBD1 might be the D (6 bases). This CDR3 comprises 14 residues. Trimming took 4 bases from V and 1 from J, leaving 10 bases between them. Germline CDR1 is SNHLY and CDR2 is FYNNEI. The chain's CDR3 is CASSVSRGNYGYTF. CDR3 coding DNA: TGTGCCAGCAGTGTTTCCAGGGGTAACTATGGCTACACCTTC.

V gene TRBV7-2 combines with J gene TRBJ1-2, with unresolved D. The CDR3 has 13 amino acids. Trimming left V 5 bases short and J 4 bases short, with 11 bases between. CDR1 is SGHTA and CDR2 is FQGNSA in the germline V gene. The CDR3: CASSPYGPYGYTF. For the CDR3, the DNA is TGTGCCAGCAGCCCATACGGGCCCTATGGCTACACCTTC.

The V gene is TRBV2, the J gene TRBJ2-5; D call uncertain. V lost 4 bases and J 1 base, leaving 10 bases between the germline ends. From germline, CDR1 is SNHLY and CDR2 FYNNEI. CDR3 length equals 14 residues. The chain's CDR3 is CASSVSELQETQYF. The CDR3 DNA follows: TGTGCCAGCAGTGTCTCGGAGCTCCAAGAGACCCAGTACTTC.

This rearrangement joins TRBV7-9 to TRBJ1-1, with 12 positions matching TRBD1. CDR1 is SEHNR, CDR2 FQNEAQ, per germline (reference sequence). J lost 7 bases, V lost 5 bases, and 8 bases had no gene match. This CDR3 region has 15 residues. CDR3 residues: CASSAPGQGAVEAFF. CDR3 DNA sequence: TGTGCCAGCAGCGCGCCGGGACAGGGGGCGGTTGAAGCTTTCTTT.

The chain has TRBV7-3 and TRBJ2-5; D gene unclear. Germline V CDR1 and CDR2: SGHTA, FQGTGA. The CDR3 is 15 amino acids. Trimming pared 5 bases from V and 2 bases from J, leaving 15 bases between. The CDR3 loop reads CASSPGERLQETQYF. CDR3 DNA: TGTGCCAGCAGCCCGGGTGAGCGTCTACAAGAGACCCAGTACTTC.

CDR3 in DNA: TGTGCCAGCAGCTTGTTAGGACAGGGAAGATACGAGCAGTACTTC. Protein product: CASSLLGQGRYEQYF. The rearrangement joins TRBV5-8 to TRBJ2-7; 8 bases fit TRBD1. J lost 4 bases, V lost 1 base, and 7 bases had no gene match. Germline V gene data show CDR1 as SGHTS and CDR2 as YDEGEE. This CDR3 has 15 residues.

The J gene is TRBJ2-7, the V gene TRBV5-1; 7 bases match TRBD2. In germline, CDR1 is SGHRS, CDR2 YFSETQ. The CDR3 sequence is 16 residues long. Unmatched junction bases numbered 12, after V lost 4 bases and J lost 2 bases. CDR3: CASSPPSRGVPYEQYF. The DNA for the CDR3 is TGCGCCAGCAGCCCCCCAAGTCGGGGGGTTCCCTACGAGCAGTACTTC. Supplemented by reference TRBV5-1 and TRBJ2-7, the full variable domain reads KAGVTQTPRYLIKTRGQQVTLSCSPISGHRSVSWYQQTPGQGLQFLFEYFSETQRNKGNFPGRFSGRQFSNSRSEMNVSTLELGDSALYLCASSPPSRGVPYEQYFGPGTRLTVT.

This clone was recorded once. The chain employs TRBV9 and TRBJ2-7; unclear D gene. Germline V gives CDR1 SGDLS, CDR2 YYNGEE. V gave up 4 bases and J gave up 7 bases, with 15 bases separating them. The CDR3 runs to 13 residues. CDR3 bases: TGTGCCAGCAGCCCAACAGACCTGGGGGAGCAGTACTTC. Encoded protein: CASSPTDLGEQYF.

This clone was picked up one time. The chain links TRBV2 to TRBJ2-1; 9 nucleotides match TRBD2. The CDR3 runs to 15 residues. J gave up 4 bases and V 6 bases, and 7 bases lay outside the gene matches. Germline V gene data show CDR1 as SNHLY and CDR2 as FYNNEI. This CDR3 reads CASRNGLARYNEQFF. The DNA for the CDR3 is TGTGCCAGCAGAAACGGACTAGCGCGTTACAATGAGCAGTTCTTC.